These 10 T cell receptor beta chains were all obtained from the same sample, sequenced in a study of CD8+ T cells in alopecia areata. As for treatment: oral pan-JAK inhibitor, 5-10 mg twice daily. TCR sequencing used cDNA made by reverse transcription of extracted RNA. Generated by immunoSEQ multiplex PCR, the TCRdb table keeps only in-frame clones and is missing some. The table shows some 200,000 clones, with approximately 40% occurring only once. The starting material was CD4+ T cells sorted from blood, obtained at approximately week 36, from a patient treated with tofacitinib. The receptor set was obtained from a human donor with alopecia areata.

The rearrangement joins TRBV2 to TRBJ2-5; TRBD1 agrees at 7 bases. Trimming cost V 8 bases and J 3 bases; bases outside gene matches: 6. The length of the CDR3 is 13 residues. Germline CDR1 SNHLY, CDR2 FYNNEI. CDR3 amino acids: CASQRDREETQYF. DNA of the CDR3: TGTGCCAGCCAGCGAGACAGGGAAGAGACCCAGTACTTC.

This clone appeared a few times. The chain employs TRBV10-3 and TRBJ1-2, with unresolved D. The CDR3 is 15 residues long. The germline CDR1 and CDR2 sequences are ENHRY and SYGVKD. V gave up 0 bases and J gave up 7 bases, with 15 bases separating them. This CDR3 reads CAISESLTLGGGYTF. The CDR3 nucleotides are TGTGCCATCAGTGAGTCACTAACCCTGGGTGGTGGCTACACCTTC.

The V gene is TRBV7-8, the J gene TRBJ1-2; no definite D call. Germline CDR1 is SGHVS and CDR2 is FQNEAQ. The CDR3 extends over 13 amino acids. V was cut by 5 bases and J by 2 bases, with 9 bases left in between. CDR3 region: CASSAAINYGYTF. CDR3 nucleotides: TGTGCCAGCAGCGCGGCGATCAACTATGGCTACACCTTC. Full variable domain (outside the CDR3, taken from reference TRBV7-8 and TRBJ1-2): GAGVSQSPRYKVAKRGQDVALRCDPISGHVSLFWYQQALGQGPEFLTYFQNEAQLDKSGLPSDRFFAERPEGSVSTLKIQRTQQEDSAVYLCASSAAINYGYTFGSGTRLTVV.

This clone was seen a handful of times. The V call is TRBV7-9, the J call TRBJ2-7; 10 bases align to TRBD2. Trimming at V came to 1 base and at J to 3 bases, leaving 6 bases not matched to a gene. The CDR3 contains 16 residues. Per the germline V gene, CDR1 is SEHNR and CDR2 is FQNEAQ (reference sequence). The CDR3 region is CASSLVSSGSFYEQYF. The CDR3 DNA sequence: TGTGCCAGCAGCTTAGTATCTAGCGGGAGTTTCTACGAGCAGTACTTC.

This clone has only a few counts. This rearrangement joins TRBV6-1 to TRBJ1-1; D may be TRBD1 (6 bases). The V and J ends lost 4 bases and 0 bases respectively, with 12 bases between them. Germline V gene lookup returns CDR1 MNHNS and CDR2 SASEGT. The CDR3 extends over 15 amino acids. CDR3 region: CASSATGTMNTEAFF. In DNA form, the CDR3 reads TGTGCCAGCAGTGCCACAGGGACCATGAACACTGAAGCTTTCTTT.

This clone was observed a handful of times. The chain is built from TRBV27 and TRBJ2-7, with 11 nucleotides matching TRBD2. CDR1 is MNHEY, CDR2 SMNVEV, per germline (reference sequence). The CDR3 spans 15 residues. Unmatched junction bases numbered 3, after V lost 4 bases and J lost 1 base. CDR3 nucleotide sequence: TGTGCCAGCAGTTCTAGACTAGCGGGATCCTACGAGCAGTACTTC. Amino acids: CASSSRLAGSYEQYF.

As to this clone: One end of the junction does not line up with germline, which may come from a read error. Other DNA sequences of this sample code for an identical CDR3. The CDR3 nucleotides are TGTGCCAGCTCACCGGGTAGGCTAGGCAACGAGCAGTACTTT. Encoded protein: CASSPGRLGNEQYF. J is TRBJ2-7 and V is TRBV18, with unresolved D. Germline CDR1 KGHSH, CDR2 LQKENI. This CDR3 spans 14 amino acids.

This rearrangement joins TRBV7-2 to TRBJ2-5; perhaps TRBD2 as D (7 bases). Trimming pared 8 bases from V and 4 bases from J, leaving 17 bases between. This CDR3 spans 14 amino acids. From germline, CDR1 is SGHTA and CDR2 FQGNSA. This CDR3 reads CASSPGGRGETQYF. CDR3 coding DNA: TGTGCCAGCTCCCCGGGGGGCAGGGGAGAGACCCAGTACTTC.

This clone was seen only a few times. The V gene is TRBV7-8, the J gene TRBJ1-1; D gene ambiguous. The CDR3 is 14 residues long. Germline V lookup: CDR1 SGHVS, CDR2 FQNEAQ. V was shortened by 3 bases and J by 1 base, with 9 bases between the two germline ends. CDR3 coding DNA: TGTGCCAGCAGCTTTTCCGTAGAGAACACTGAAGCTTTCTTT. Its protein product is CASSFSVENTEAFF.

This clone was seen only a few times. The rearrangement links TRBV4-1 to TRBJ2-3; 12 nucleotides line up with TRBD2. The CDR3 spans 17 residues. Trimming removed 6 bases from V and 4 bases from J; junction bases left unmatched: 11. CDR1 and CDR2 from the germline V gene are MGHRA and YSYEKL. CDR3 nucleotides: TGCGCCAGCAGTTATCCATCCGGGACTAGCGGGTCAGATACGCAGTATTTT. Protein sequence: CASSYPSGTSGSDTQYF.